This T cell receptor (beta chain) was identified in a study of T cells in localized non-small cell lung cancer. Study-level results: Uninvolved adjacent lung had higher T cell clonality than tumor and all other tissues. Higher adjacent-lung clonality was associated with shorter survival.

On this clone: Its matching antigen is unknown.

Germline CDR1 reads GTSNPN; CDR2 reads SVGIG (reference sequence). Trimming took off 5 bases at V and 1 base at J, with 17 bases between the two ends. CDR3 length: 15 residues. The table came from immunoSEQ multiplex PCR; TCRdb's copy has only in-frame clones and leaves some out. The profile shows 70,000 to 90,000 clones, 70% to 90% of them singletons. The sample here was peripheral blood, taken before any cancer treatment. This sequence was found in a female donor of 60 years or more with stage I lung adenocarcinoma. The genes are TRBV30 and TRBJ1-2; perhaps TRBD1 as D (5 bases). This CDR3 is CAWLSGTNFNYGYTF. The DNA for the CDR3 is TGTGCCTGGTTGTCCGGGACCAACTTTAACTATGGCTACACCTTC.